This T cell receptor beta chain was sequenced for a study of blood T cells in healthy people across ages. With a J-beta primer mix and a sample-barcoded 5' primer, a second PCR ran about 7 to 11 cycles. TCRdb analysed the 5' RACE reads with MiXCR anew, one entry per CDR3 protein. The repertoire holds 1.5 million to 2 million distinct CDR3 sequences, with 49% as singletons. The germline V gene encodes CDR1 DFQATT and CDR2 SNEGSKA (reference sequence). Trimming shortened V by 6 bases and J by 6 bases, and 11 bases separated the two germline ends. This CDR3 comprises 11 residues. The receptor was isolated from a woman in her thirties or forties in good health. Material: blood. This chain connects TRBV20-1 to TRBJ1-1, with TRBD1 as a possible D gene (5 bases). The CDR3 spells CSALPGPEAFF. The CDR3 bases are TGCAGTGCCTTGCCGGGGCCTGAAGCTTTCTTT.